This paragraph covers one TCR beta chain sequence. Clones were sequenced by immunoSEQ multiplex PCR, and TCRdb holds only the in-frame ones, with some missing. The sample shows more than 80,000 clones, about 86% of them seen only once. CDR3 length: 15 amino acids. CDR1 SGHVS and CDR2 FNYEAQ come from the germline V gene. The ends were cut back, 1 base at V and 0 bases at J, with 9 bases in the middle. These data come from a study of T cell responses to AZD1222 COVID-19 vaccine. The TCR originated in an adult in good health. This sample comprised peripheral blood, obtained on day 0 of MenACWY control vaccination. The J gene is TRBJ1-1, the V gene TRBV7-6, with D possibly matching TRBD1 (5 bases). The CDR3 coding sequence is TGTGCCAGCAGCTTAGGGCAGGGCCTGAACACTGAAGCTTTCTTT. Its translation: CASSLGQGLNTEAFF. Full variable domain (missing parts from reference TRBV7-6 and TRBJ1-1): GAGVSQSPRYKVTKRGQDVALRCDPISGHVSLYWYRQALGQGPEFLTYFNYEAQQDKSGLPNDRFSAERPEGSISTLTIQRTEQRDSAMYRCASSLGQGLNTEAFFGQGTRLTVV.